A selection of T cell receptor beta chains follows, all from one sample in a study of blood T cell repertoires in COVID-19. This table comes from immunoSEQ multiplex PCR, and its TCRdb copy is limited to in-frame clones, with some not included. The sample yields roughly 130,000 clones, about 80% seen once. Sample: peripheral blood. The source of these receptors is a woman between 50 and 59 years old with acute or convalescent COVID-19. CDR3s include the opening cysteine and the closing phenylalanine or tryptophan. The order of the fields is V gene, J gene, D gene, clone size, CDR3 DNA, CDR3 protein. D genes are given only for firm matches. A row's size may be missing; if present it is once, few, many or a size class.

>TRBV10-2|TRBJ2-3|TRBD2|.
TGCGCCAGCAGGAGGACAAGGACTAGCGGGGTAGATACGCAGTATTTT
CASRRTRTSGVDTQYF
>TRBV6-5|TRBJ1-2|.|once
TGTGCCAGCAGTTACGGGGAGGAGAACTATGGCTACACCTTC
CASSYGEENYGYTF
>TRBV18|TRBJ1-5|TRBD1|.
TGTGCCAGCTCCGGACAGGGGGCGAATCAGCCCCAGCATTTT
CASSGQGANQPQHF
>TRBV19|TRBJ1-1|.|.
TGTGCCAGTAGTATAGGCGGAAAGAACACTGAAGCTTTCTTT
CASSIGGKNTEAFF
>TRBV12-3/TRBV12-4|TRBJ2-7|.|.
TGTGCCAGCAGTTTCCGGGTAAGCGAGCAGTACTTC
CASSFRVSEQYF
>TRBV6-6|TRBJ2-1|TRBD2|.
TGTGCCAGCAACCCACTACTAGCGGGGGGGAACAATGAGCAGTTCTTC
CASNPLLAGGNNEQFF
>TRBV12-3/TRBV12-4|TRBJ2-4|.|.
TGTGCCAGCAGTTATCAGGGTGGCCTTCAGTACTTC
CASSYQGGLQYF
>TRBV2|TRBJ1-2|.|.
TGTGCCAGCAGTGAAGGTCCTACAGGAGTTATCTATGGCTACACCTTC
CASSEGPTGVIYGYTF
>TRBV5-1|TRBJ2-3|.|.
TGCGCCAGCAGCTTGGTATGGGGGCGAAGCACAGATACGCAGTATTTT
CASSLVWGRSTDTQYF
>TRBV9|TRBJ2-1|.|.
TGTGCCAGCAGCGTAGTAGCGGTGCCCTACAATGAGCAGTTCTTC
CASSVVAVPYNEQFF
>TRBV27|TRBJ1-1|TRBD1|.
TGTGCCAGCAGTTTGGGACAGGCGAACACTGAAGCTTTCTTT
CASSLGQANTEAFF
>TRBV21-1|TRBJ1-4|.|once
TGTGCCAGCAGCCAACCCCCGGGAGAAAAACTGTTTTTT
CASSQPPGEKLFF
>TRBV19|TRBJ1-5|.|.
TGTGCCAGTACTCCCCGGGGCCACCAGGGGAGCAATCAGCCCCAGCATTTT
CASTPRGHQGSNQPQHF
>TRBV7-3|TRBJ2-5|TRBD2|.
TGTGCCAGCAGCTTAAGCGGGGGGGCCCAGACCCAGTACTTC
CASSLSGGAQTQYF
>TRBV6-1|TRBJ2-3|TRBD2|.
TGTGCCAGCAGTGAAGATAGCGGGGGGGCAACGCAGTATTTT
CASSEDSGGATQYF
>TRBV7-6|TRBJ1-1|.|.
TGTGCCAGCAGCTTAGCATCCCTACAGGGAGACACTGAAGCTTTCTTT
CASSLASLQGDTEAFF
>TRBV9|TRBJ1-6|.|.
TGTGCCAGCAGCGAGGACTGGAATTCACCCCTCCACTTT
CASSEDWNSPLHF
>TRBV12-3/TRBV12-4|TRBJ1-2|.|.
TGTGCCACTTCCAGGGCCGGTGGTGGCTACACCTTC
CATSRAGGGYTF
>TRBV7-9|TRBJ2-7|TRBD1|.
TGTGCCAGCAGCTTAGCGAGACAGGGGTCCTACGAGCAGTACTTC
CASSLARQGSYEQYF
>TRBV11-3|TRBJ2-7|.|.
TGTGCCAGCAGCTTGTCTAGTATGAGTGGGTCGTACGAGCAGTACTTC
CASSLSSMSGSYEQYF
>TRBV5-1|TRBJ2-7|.|.
TGCGCCAGCAGCCTAGGGACGGGGGAAGAGCAGTACTTC
CASSLGTGEEQYF
>TRBV25-1|TRBJ2-2|TRBD1|.
TGTGCCAGCTACAGGGGTCCCGGGGAGCTGTTTTTT
CASYRGPGELFF
>TRBV6-5|TRBJ1-5|TRBD1|.
TGTGCCAGCAGTTACTCGACAGGGGGCAATCAGCCCCAGCATTTT
CASSYSTGGNQPQHF
>TRBV7-2|TRBJ1-5|.|.
TGTGCCAGCAGCTTAGGAAAAGGACTGCCCATCAATCAGCCCCAGCATTTT
CASSLGKGLPINQPQHF
>TRBV7-8|TRBJ1-6|.|once
TGTGCCAGCAGCTTAGAAATACCTCAGCAGACAAATTCACCCCTCCACTTT
CASSLEIPQQTNSPLHF
>TRBV11-2|TRBJ2-1|TRBD2|.
TGTGCCAGCAGCTTAGGGGCGGGGGGCTCGAATGAGCAGTTCTTC
CASSLGAGGSNEQFF
>TRBV19|TRBJ2-1|TRBD1|.
TGTGCCACACGACAGGGTTCCTACAATGAGCAGTTCTTC
CATRQGSYNEQFF
>TRBV21-1|TRBJ2-4|.|.
TGTGCCAGCAGCACGACCCAATTTCGACAGGGCGACATTCAGTACTTC
CASSTTQFRQGDIQYF
>TRBV19|TRBJ1-5|.|.
TGTGCCAGTAGTATTAGGACAGAAAATCAGCCCCAGCATTTT
CASSIRTENQPQHF
>TRBV5-1|TRBJ2-5|TRBD1|.
TGCGCCAGCAGCCGTGACAGGGGCGAGACCCAGTACTTC
CASSRDRGETQYF
>TRBV7-2|TRBJ2-6|.|.
TGTGCCAGCAGCTTAGCCGGGAATGGGGCCAACGTCCTGACTTTC
CASSLAGNGANVLTF
>TRBV18|TRBJ1-4|TRBD1|.
TGTGCCAGCTCACCTGGACAGGGGATGGGTGAAAAACTGTTTTTT
CASSPGQGMGEKLFF
>TRBV30|TRBJ2-3|.|.
TGTGCCTGGTCTTTAGGGGGTACAGATACGCAGTATTTT
CAWSLGGTDTQYF
>TRBV5-6|TRBJ1-4|TRBD1|.
TGTGCCAGCAGCCTATGGACAACAGGGGGCAGAACTAATGAAAAACTGTTTTTT
CASSLWTTGGRTNEKLFF
>TRBV11-2|TRBJ2-1|.|.
TGTGCCAGCAGCCCCGGGAGCTCCTACAATGAGCAGTTCTTC
CASSPGSSYNEQFF
>TRBV7-8|TRBJ2-7|.|.
TGTGCCAGCAGCTTTACAGGTACCCACGAGCAGTACTTC
CASSFTGTHEQYF
>TRBV14|TRBJ1-3|.|.
TGTGCCAGCAGCCAAATGGGACTTGGTGGAAACACCATATATTTT
CASSQMGLGGNTIYF
>TRBV2|TRBJ2-2|.|.
TGTGCCAGCAGCACTAGGGAGCTGTTTTTT
CASSTRELFF
>TRBV27|TRBJ1-1|.|medium-sized
TGTGCCAGCAGTTTAGAGTTGAACACTGAAGCTTTCTTT
CASSLELNTEAFF
>TRBV27|TRBJ1-1|TRBD1|few
TGTGCCAGCAGGGACAGGCAATCTAACACTGAAGCTTTCTTT
CASRDRQSNTEAFF